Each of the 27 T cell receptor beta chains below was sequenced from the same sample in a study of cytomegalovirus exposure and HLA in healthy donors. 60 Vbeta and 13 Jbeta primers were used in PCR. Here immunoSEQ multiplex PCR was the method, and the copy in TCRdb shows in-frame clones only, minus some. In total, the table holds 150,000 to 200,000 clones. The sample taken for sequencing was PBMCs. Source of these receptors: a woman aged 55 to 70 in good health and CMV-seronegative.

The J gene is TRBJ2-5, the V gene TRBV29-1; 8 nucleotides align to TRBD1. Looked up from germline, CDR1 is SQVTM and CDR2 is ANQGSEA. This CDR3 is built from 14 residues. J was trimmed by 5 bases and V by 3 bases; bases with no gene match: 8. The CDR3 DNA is TGCAGCGTTGATTCAGGGGGCGATCAGGAGACCCAGTACTTC. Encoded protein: CSVDSGGDQETQYF.

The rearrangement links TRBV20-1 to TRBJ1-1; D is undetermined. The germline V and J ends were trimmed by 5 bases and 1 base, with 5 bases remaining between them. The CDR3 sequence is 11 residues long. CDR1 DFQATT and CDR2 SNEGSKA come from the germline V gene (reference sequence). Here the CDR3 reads CSAPENTEAFF. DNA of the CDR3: TGCAGTGCTCCAGAGAACACTGAAGCTTTCTTT.

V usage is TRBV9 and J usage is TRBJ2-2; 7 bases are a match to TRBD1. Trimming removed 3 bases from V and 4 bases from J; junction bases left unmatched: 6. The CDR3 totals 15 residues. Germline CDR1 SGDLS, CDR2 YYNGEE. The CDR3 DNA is TGTGCCAGCAGCGCCGGACAGGCCCCCACCGGGGAGCTGTTTTTT. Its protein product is CASSAGQAPTGELFF.

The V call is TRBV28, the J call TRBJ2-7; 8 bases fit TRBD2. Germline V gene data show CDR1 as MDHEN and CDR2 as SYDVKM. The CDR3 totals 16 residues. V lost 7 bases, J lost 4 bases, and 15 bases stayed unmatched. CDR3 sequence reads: CASTVGGAVQGYEQYF. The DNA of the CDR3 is TGTGCCAGCACCGTCGGGGGGGCGGTTCAGGGTTACGAGCAGTACTTC.

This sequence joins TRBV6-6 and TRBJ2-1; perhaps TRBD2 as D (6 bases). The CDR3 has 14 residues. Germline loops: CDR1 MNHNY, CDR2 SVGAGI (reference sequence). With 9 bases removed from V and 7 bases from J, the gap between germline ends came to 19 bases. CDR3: CARGGPGLINEQFF. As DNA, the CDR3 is TGTGCCAGGGGAGGCCCTGGGCTTATAAATGAGCAGTTCTTC.

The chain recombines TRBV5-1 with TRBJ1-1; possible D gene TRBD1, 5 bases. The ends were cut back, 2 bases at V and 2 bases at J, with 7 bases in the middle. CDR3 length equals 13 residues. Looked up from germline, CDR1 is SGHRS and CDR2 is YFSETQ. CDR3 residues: CASSFDSNTEAFF. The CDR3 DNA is TGCGCCAGCAGCTTTGACAGCAACACTGAAGCTTTCTTT.

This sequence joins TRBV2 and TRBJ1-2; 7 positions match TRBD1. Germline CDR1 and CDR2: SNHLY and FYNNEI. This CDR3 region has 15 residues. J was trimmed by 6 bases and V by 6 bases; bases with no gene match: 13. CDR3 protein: CASSPDRVSLDGYTF. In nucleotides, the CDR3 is TGTGCCAGCAGCCCCGACAGGGTGAGCCTAGATGGCTACACCTTC.

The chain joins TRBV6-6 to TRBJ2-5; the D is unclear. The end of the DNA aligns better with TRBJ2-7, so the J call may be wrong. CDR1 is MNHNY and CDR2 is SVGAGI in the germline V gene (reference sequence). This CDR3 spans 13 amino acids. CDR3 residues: CASSYLVEYEQYF. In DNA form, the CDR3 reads TGTGCCAGCAGTTACCTGGTCGAGTACGAGCAGTACTTC.

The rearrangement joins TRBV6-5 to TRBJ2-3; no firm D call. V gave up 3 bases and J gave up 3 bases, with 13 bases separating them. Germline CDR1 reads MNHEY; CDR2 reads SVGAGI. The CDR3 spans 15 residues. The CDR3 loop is CASSYRRSRTDTQYF. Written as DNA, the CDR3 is TGTGCCAGCAGTTATAGGAGATCAAGGACAGATACGCAGTATTTT.

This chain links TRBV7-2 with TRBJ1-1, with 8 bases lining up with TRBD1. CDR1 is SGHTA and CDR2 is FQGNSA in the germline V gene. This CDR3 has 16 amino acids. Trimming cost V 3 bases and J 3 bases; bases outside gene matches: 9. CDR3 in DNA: TGTGCCAGCAGCTTTGCGCCCAGGGGGCCGGACACTGAAGCTTTCTTT. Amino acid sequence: CASSFAPRGPDTEAFF.

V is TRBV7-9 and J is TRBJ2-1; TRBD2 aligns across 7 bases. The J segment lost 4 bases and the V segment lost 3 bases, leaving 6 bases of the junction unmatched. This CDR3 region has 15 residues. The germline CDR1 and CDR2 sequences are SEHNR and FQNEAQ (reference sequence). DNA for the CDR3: TGTGCCAGCAGCTTGGGGACTATGGATTACAATGAGCAGTTCTTC. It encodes CASSLGTMDYNEQFF.

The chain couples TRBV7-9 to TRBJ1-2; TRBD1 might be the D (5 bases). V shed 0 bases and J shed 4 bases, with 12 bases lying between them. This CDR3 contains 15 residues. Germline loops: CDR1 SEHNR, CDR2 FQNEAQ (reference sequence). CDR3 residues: CASSLAGGDGYGYTF. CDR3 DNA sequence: TGTGCCAGCAGCTTAGCGGGGGGTGATGGCTATGGCTACACCTTC.

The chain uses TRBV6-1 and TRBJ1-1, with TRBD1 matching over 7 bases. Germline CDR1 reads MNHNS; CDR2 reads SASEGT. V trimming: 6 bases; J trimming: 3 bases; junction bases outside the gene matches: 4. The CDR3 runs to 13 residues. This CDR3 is CASSDRAHTEAFF. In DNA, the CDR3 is TGTGCCAGCAGCGACAGGGCGCACACTGAAGCTTTCTTT.

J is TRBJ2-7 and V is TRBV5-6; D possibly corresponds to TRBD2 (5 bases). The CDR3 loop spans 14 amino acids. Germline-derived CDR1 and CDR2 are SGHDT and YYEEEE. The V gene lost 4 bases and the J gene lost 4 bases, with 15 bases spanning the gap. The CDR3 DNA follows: TGTGCCAGCAGCCCGGCCGGGGTATGGTACGAGCAGTACTTC. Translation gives CASSPAGVWYEQYF.

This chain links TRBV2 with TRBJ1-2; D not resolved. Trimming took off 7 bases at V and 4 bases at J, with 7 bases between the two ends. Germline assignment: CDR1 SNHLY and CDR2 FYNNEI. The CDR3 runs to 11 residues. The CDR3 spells CASKRLYGYTF. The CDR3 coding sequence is TGTGCCAGCAAGCGTCTCTATGGCTACACCTTC.

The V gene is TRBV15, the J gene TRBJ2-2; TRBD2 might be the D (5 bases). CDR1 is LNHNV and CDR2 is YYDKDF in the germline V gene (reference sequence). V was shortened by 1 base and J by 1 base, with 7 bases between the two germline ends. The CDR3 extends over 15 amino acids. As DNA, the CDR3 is TGTGCCACCAGCAGAGTCGGGAAGAACACCGGGGAGCTGTTTTTT. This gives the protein CATSRVGKNTGELFF.

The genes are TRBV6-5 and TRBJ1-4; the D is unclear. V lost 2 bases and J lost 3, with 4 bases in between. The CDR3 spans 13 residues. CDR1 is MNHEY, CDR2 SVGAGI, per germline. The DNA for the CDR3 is TGTGCCAGCAGTTACCTTGCTAATGAAAAACTGTTTTTT. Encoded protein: CASSYLANEKLFF.

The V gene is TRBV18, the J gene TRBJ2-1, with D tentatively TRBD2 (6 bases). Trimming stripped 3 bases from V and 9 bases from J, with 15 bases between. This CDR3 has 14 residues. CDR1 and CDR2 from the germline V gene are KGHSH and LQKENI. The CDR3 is CASSPSAREAEQFF. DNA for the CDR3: TGTGCCAGCTCACCCTCGGCCAGGGAGGCTGAGCAGTTCTTC.

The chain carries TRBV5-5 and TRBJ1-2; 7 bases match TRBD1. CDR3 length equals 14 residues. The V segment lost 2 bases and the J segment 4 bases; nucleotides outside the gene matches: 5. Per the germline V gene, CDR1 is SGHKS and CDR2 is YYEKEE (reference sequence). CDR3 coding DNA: TGTGCCAGCAGCTTTGGACAGGTCTTCTATGGCTACACCTTC. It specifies CASSFGQVFYGYTF. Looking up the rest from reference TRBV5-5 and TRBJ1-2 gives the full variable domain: DAGVTQSPTHLIKTRGQQVTLRCSPISGHKSVSWYQQVLGQGPQFIFQYYEKEERGRGNFPDRFSARQFPNYSSELNVNALLLGDSALYLCASSFGQVFYGYTFGSGTRLTVV.

The CDR3 loop is CASSPGPTYEQYF. DNA for the CDR3: TGTGCCAGCTCACCGGGGCCAACCTACGAGCAGTACTTC. The chain has TRBV18 and TRBJ2-7; a weak D match, TRBD1 (5 bases). The ends were cut back, 3 bases at V and 2 bases at J, with 8 bases in the middle. Germline V lookup: CDR1 KGHSH, CDR2 LQKENI. There are 13 residues in the CDR3.

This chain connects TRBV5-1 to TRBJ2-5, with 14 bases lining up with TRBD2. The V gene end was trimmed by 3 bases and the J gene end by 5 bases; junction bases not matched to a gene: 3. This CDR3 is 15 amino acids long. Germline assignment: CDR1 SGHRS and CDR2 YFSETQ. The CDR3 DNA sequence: TGCGCCAGCAGCTCTGGGACTAGCGGGAGTGAGACCCAGTACTTC. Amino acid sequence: CASSSGTSGSETQYF.

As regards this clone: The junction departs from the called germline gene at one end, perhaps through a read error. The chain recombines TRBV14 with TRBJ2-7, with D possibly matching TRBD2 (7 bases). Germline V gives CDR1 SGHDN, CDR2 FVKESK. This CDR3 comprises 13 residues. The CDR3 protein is CASSQLKGGGRKF. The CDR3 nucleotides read TGTGCCAGCAGCCAATTAAAGGGAGGGGGACGGAAGTTC.

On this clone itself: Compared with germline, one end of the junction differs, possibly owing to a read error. This CDR3 reads CASSPPRFTKAFF. CDR3 sequence (DNA): TGTGCCAGCAGCCCCCCCCGCTTCACTAAAGCTTTCTTT. The chain carries TRBV4-2 and TRBJ1-1, with D unresolved. The germline V gene encodes CDR1 LGHNA and CDR2 YNFKEQ. The CDR3 consists of 13 residues.

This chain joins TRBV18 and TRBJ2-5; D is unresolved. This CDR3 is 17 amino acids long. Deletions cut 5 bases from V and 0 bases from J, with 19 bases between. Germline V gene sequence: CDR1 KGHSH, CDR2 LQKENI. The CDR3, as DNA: TGTGCCAGCTCAAAGACACCAGGCAGTCCTTACCAAGAGACCCAGTACTTC. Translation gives CASSKTPGSPYQETQYF.

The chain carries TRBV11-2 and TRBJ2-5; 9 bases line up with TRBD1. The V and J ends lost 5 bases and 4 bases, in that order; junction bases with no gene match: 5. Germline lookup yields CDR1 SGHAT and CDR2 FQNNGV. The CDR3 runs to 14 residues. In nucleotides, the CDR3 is TGTGCCAGCAGCCCTGGGACAGGGAGAGAGACCCAGTACTTC. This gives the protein CASSPGTGRETQYF.

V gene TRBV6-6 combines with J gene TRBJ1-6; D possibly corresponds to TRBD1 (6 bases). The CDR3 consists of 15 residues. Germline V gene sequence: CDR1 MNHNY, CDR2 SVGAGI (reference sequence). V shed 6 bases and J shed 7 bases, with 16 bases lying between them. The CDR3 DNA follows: TGTGCCAGCAGCCTAACCGGGACAAGGAATTCACCCCTCCACTTT. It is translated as CASSLTGTRNSPLHF.

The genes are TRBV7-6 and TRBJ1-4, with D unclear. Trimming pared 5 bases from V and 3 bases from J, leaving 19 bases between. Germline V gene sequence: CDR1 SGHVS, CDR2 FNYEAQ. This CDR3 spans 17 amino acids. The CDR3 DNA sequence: TGTGCCAGCAGCCCCGGACTCAGTACTAGTCCTAATGAAAAACTGTTTTTT. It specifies CASSPGLSTSPNEKLFF. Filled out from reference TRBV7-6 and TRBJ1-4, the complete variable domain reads GAGVSQSPRYKVTKRGQDVALRCDPISGHVSLYWYRQALGQGPEFLTYFNYEAQQDKSGLPNDRFSAERPEGSISTLTIQRTEQRDSAMYRCASSPGLSTSPNEKLFFGSGTQLSVL.